This TCR beta chain appears in the sequencing data of a study of CD8+ T cells in alopecia areata. Background on the study: Severity scoring for treated patients was based on the percentage of affected scalp area. Regarding the study as a whole: Affected scalp, especially in alopecia totalis/universalis, had a higher clonality than normal scalp did.

This CDR3 is 13 amino acids long. Germline V gives CDR1 GTSNPN, CDR2 SVGIG (reference sequence). With 1 base removed from V and 3 bases from J, the gap between germline ends came to 4 bases. To note about this clone: Its antigen is currently unknown.

This sample's treatment: oral pan-JAK inhibitor, 5-10 mg twice daily. Extracted from the samples, RNA was reverse transcribed into cDNA to serve as the sequencing template. Only in-frame clones appear in the TCRdb table, and some are missing; sequencing was by immunoSEQ multiplex PCR. Altogether 110,000 or so clones are present, roughly 60% being singletons, with the ten largest covering roughly 30%. Sequencing used CD8+ T cells sorted from blood, obtained at week 4, from a patient treated with tofacitinib. The genes are TRBV30 and TRBJ2-6; D ambiguous. The origin of this receptor is a human donor with alopecia areata. CDR3 in amino acids: CAWSADGANVLTF. The DNA of the CDR3 is TGTGCCTGGAGTGCGGATGGGGCCAACGTCCTGACTTTC.